These 28 T cell receptor beta chains were all obtained from the same sample, sequenced in a study of blood T cells in healthy people across ages. With a J-beta primer mix and a sample-barcoded 5' primer, a second PCR ran 7 to 11 cycles. TCRdb called the 5' RACE reads again in MiXCR, with one record for every CDR3 protein. This table holds about a million distinct CDR3 sequences, approximately 38% found once. The sequencing sample was made of blood. Receptors were obtained from a man between 18 and 35 years old in good health.

This clonotype was detected only a few times. CDR3 amino acids: CASSYPPDNTDTQYF. The DNA for the CDR3 is TGTGCCAGCAGTTATCCGCCAGATAACACAGATACGCAGTATTTT. This chain uses TRBV12-3 or TRBV12-4 with TRBJ2-3; D is unresolved. V lost 4 bases and J lost 2, with 13 bases in between. This CDR3 contains 15 residues.

This clonotype was observed a handful of times. The chain is built from TRBV7-3 and TRBJ2-6, with D tentatively TRBD1 (6 bases). The CDR3 covers 19 residues. V lost 3 bases and J 0 bases, leaving 18 bases between the germline ends. Per the germline V gene, CDR1 is SGHTA and CDR2 is FQGTGA. The CDR3: CASSFLGWTDNSGANVLTF. For the CDR3, the DNA is TGTGCCAGCAGCTTTTTAGGTTGGACAGACAACTCTGGGGCCAACGTCCTGACTTTC. Full variable domain (outside the CDR3, taken from reference TRBV7-3 and TRBJ2-6): GAGVSQTPSNKVTEKGKYVELRCDPISGHTALYWYRQSLGQGPEFLIYFQGTGAADDSGLPNDRFFAVRPEGSVSTLKIQRTERGDSAVYLCASSFLGWTDNSGANVLTFGAGSRLTVL.

This clonotype was counted only a few times. The rearrangement links TRBV9 to TRBJ2-1; possibly TRBD1 for D (6 bases). The CDR3 has 17 amino acids. CDR1 and CDR2 (germline): SGDLS, YYNGEE. V gave up 3 bases and J gave up 4 bases, with 20 bases separating them. The CDR3 DNA reads as TGTGCCAGCAGCGCCTTCCAGGGGACCGCTGCTTACAATGAGCAGTTCTTC. The encoded protein is CASSAFQGTAAYNEQFF.

This rearrangement joins TRBV7-2 to TRBJ2-1, with a tentative D call TRBD2 (5 bases). The V gene lost 4 bases and the J gene lost 5 bases, with 12 bases spanning the gap. Germline V gives CDR1 SGHTA, CDR2 FQGNSA. This CDR3 is 14 amino acids long. The CDR3 DNA is TGTGCCAGCAGCTCGTATCCGGGAAACAATGAGCAGTTCTTC. Its protein is CASSSYPGNNEQFF.

Concerning this clonotype itself: Sequence at one end of the junction differs from germline and may be a read error. CDR3 region: CAGSRHGGQGNTIYF. The CDR3 DNA reads TGTGCCGGCAGCCGGCACGGGGGACAGGGAAACACCATATATTTT. The genes are TRBV6-5 and TRBJ1-3; 7 bases align to TRBD1. CDR1 is MNHEY, CDR2 SVGAGI, per germline. The CDR3 is 15 amino acids.

This clonotype appeared once. The chain couples TRBV27 to TRBJ2-2, with D maybe TRBD2 (6 bases). Germline CDR1 reads MNHEY; CDR2 reads SMNVEV (reference sequence). The length of the CDR3 is 16 residues. V was pared by 1 base and J by 1 base, with 10 bases between. DNA of the CDR3: TGTGCCAGCAGTTTATATGCGGGAAGGAACACCGGGGAGCTGTTTTTT. Translated, it gives CASSLYAGRNTGELFF.

The chain recombines TRBV6-2 or TRBV6-3 with TRBJ1-5, with TRBD1 as a possible D gene (6 bases). V dropped 6 bases and J dropped 6 bases, with 12 bases sitting between them. The CDR3 length is 13 residues. Germline CDR1 reads MNHEY; CDR2 reads SVGEGT. CDR3 sequence (DNA): TGTGCCAGCAGACCCACAGGGTTTCAGCCCCAGCATTTT. Translation gives CASRPTGFQPQHF.

The chain couples TRBV20-1 to TRBJ1-4; 7 nucleotides agree with TRBD1. J lost 4 bases, V lost 5 bases, and 4 bases had no gene match. The CDR3 totals 13 residues. Germline-derived CDR1 and CDR2 are DFQATT and SNEGSKA (reference sequence). In DNA, the CDR3 is TGCAGTGCTGGTGACAGGGTTAATGAAAAACTGTTTTTT. It specifies CSAGDRVNEKLFF.

V usage is TRBV5-1 and J usage is TRBJ1-6; 9 nucleotides line up with TRBD1. J was trimmed by 7 bases and V by 0 bases; bases with no gene match: 2. CDR1 and CDR2 from the germline V gene are SGHRS and YFSETQ. CDR3 size: 15 residues. In DNA, the CDR3 is TGCGCCAGCAGCTTGGGGGACAGGGTAAATTCACCCCTCCACTTT. It specifies CASSLGDRVNSPLHF.

This clonotype has more than one count but fewer than ten. The CDR3 nucleotides read TGCAGTGCTAGAGTGGCCGGGACTAACTATGGCTACACCTTC. It is translated as CSARVAGTNYGYTF. This chain connects TRBV20-1 to TRBJ1-2; no clear D. Germline-derived CDR1 and CDR2 are DFQATT and SNEGSKA (reference sequence). The CDR3 extends over 14 amino acids. Trimming removed 1 base at V and 0 bases at J, with 9 bases between.

This clonotype was observed a handful of times. This sequence joins TRBV28 and TRBJ2-5; a weak D match, TRBD1 (5 bases). The V and J ends lost 6 bases and 1 base respectively, with 24 bases between them. From germline, CDR1 is MDHEN and CDR2 SYDVKM. The CDR3 contains 18 residues. CDR3 sequence (DNA): TGTGCCAGCAGCTTAGTTTTGAGATCCGGACACAGCCAAGAGACCCAGTACTTC. This translates into CASSLVLRSGHSQETQYF.

CDR3 sequence reads: CSAGFWGIEAFF. CDR3 in DNA: TGCAGCGCCGGATTCTGGGGCATTGAAGCTTTCTTT. The chain combines TRBV29-1 with TRBJ1-1, with D perhaps matching TRBD1 (5 bases). Trimming left V 7 bases short and J 7 bases short, with 16 bases between. CDR3 size: 12 residues. The germline gives CDR1 SQVTM, CDR2 ANQGSEA.

J is TRBJ1-1 and V is TRBV7-9; 7 nucleotides match TRBD1. Germline loops: CDR1 SEHNR, CDR2 FQNEAQ (reference sequence). CDR3 size: 15 residues. The J segment lost 1 base and the V segment lost 6 bases, leaving 8 bases of the junction unmatched. The CDR3 bases are TGTGCCAGCAGGAATACAGGGGCAAGGAACACTGAAGCTTTCTTT. Its translation: CASRNTGARNTEAFF.

The chain is built from TRBV6-6 and TRBJ2-4, with a tentative D call TRBD1 (6 bases). The CDR3 is 17 amino acids. V was shortened by 2 bases and J by 6 bases, with 20 bases between the two germline ends. CDR1 and CDR2 from the germline V gene are MNHNY and SVGAGI (reference sequence). CDR3 in amino acids: CASSYPKDRGLGNIQYF. The CDR3 DNA is TGTGCCAGCAGTTACCCAAAGGACAGAGGCCTGGGAAACATTCAGTACTTC.

This clonotype was counted only a few times. The chain combines TRBV10-3 with TRBJ2-5; 7 nucleotides line up with TRBD2. Unmatched junction bases numbered 9, after V lost 6 bases and J lost 11 bases. Per germline, CDR1 ENHRY and CDR2 SYGVKD. The CDR3 covers 12 residues. The CDR3 spells CAISLSGDEQYF. The CDR3 DNA is TGTGCCATCAGCTTGAGCGGGGATGAGCAGTACTTC.

This clonotype was seen only a few times. CDR3 bases: TGTGCCAGCAGCGTAGCGGCAGGCACAGATACGCAGTATTTT. Protein: CASSVAAGTDTQYF. This chain links TRBV9 with TRBJ2-3; D uncertain. From germline, CDR1 is SGDLS and CDR2 YYNGEE. The CDR3 runs 14 residues. The ends were cut back, 0 bases at V and 1 base at J, with 6 bases in the middle.

The gene calls are TRBV2 and TRBJ1-5, with D unclear. CDR3 size: 14 residues. Germline-derived CDR1 and CDR2 are SNHLY and FYNNEI. V lost 3 bases and J lost 0, with 6 bases in between. CDR3 coding DNA: TGTGCCAGCAGTGACCCGGGTAGCAATCAGCCCCAGCATTTT. Translated, it gives CASSDPGSNQPQHF.

The chain recombines TRBV20-1 with TRBJ2-3; D possibly corresponds to TRBD1 (5 bases). This CDR3 has 13 amino acids. Germline V gene lookup returns CDR1 DFQATT and CDR2 SNEGSKA (reference sequence). Trimming pared 3 bases from V and 2 bases from J, leaving 9 bases between. The CDR3 loop is CSASLDTTDTQYF. Written as DNA, the CDR3 is TGCAGTGCTAGTTTGGACACCACAGATACGCAGTATTTT.

V is TRBV29-1 and J is TRBJ2-7; no firm D call. The germline V gene encodes CDR1 SQVTM and CDR2 ANQGSEA. Between the trimmed V and J ends, which lost 4 bases and 0 bases, there was a span of 7 bases. The CDR3 loop spans 12 amino acids. The CDR3 bases are TGCAGCGTTGGGTGTCTCTCCTACGAGCAGTACTTC. Translated: CSVGCLSYEQYF.

J is TRBJ1-1 and V is TRBV5-1; possible D gene TRBD1, 5 bases. This CDR3 spans 16 amino acids. Germline CDR1 and CDR2: SGHRS and YFSETQ. V dropped 4 bases and J dropped 3 bases, with 19 bases sitting between them. CDR3 nucleotides: TGCGCCAGCAGCACCCATGAGGGGTATGTGTACACTGAAGCTTTCTTT. Its translation: CASSTHEGYVYTEAFF.

The CDR3 DNA reads TGCGCCAGCAGCTTAGCTAGCGAGGAGACCCAGTACTTC. This sequence encodes CASSLASEETQYF. The chain joins TRBV5-1 to TRBJ2-5, with D maybe TRBD2 (6 bases). The germline V gene encodes CDR1 SGHRS and CDR2 YFSETQ. This CDR3 is built from 13 residues. V dropped 2 bases and J dropped 5 bases, with 10 bases sitting between them.

The chain combines TRBV12-3 or TRBV12-4 with TRBJ2-3, with D maybe TRBD2 (5 bases). V lost 4 bases to trimming and J lost 3 bases, with 17 bases between them. The CDR3 has 16 residues. The chain's CDR3 is CASSSRAPGRTDTQYF. The CDR3 DNA follows: TGTGCCAGCAGTTCTCGGGCCCCGGGAAGGACAGATACGCAGTATTTT.

The chain combines TRBV12-3 or TRBV12-4 with TRBJ2-7; D assignment may be TRBD1 or TRBD2 (5 bases each). V lost 5 bases and J lost 7, with 18 bases in between. This CDR3 has 14 amino acids. DNA of the CDR3: TGTGCCAGCAGTACAGCGGTCACGGACAATGAGCAGTACTTC. Translated, it gives CASSTAVTDNEQYF.

Note on this clonotype: An end of the junction does not agree with germline; a read error may underlie this. The chain has TRBV4-3 and TRBJ2-3; 9 bases agree with TRBD1. The CDR3 totals 20 residues. Germline CDR1 LGHNA, CDR2 YSLEER. In DNA form, the CDR3 reads TGCGCCAGTAGCCAGGCTTTGGTGACAGGGGGAGCAGAAGCCACAGATACGCAGTATTTT. It is translated as CASSQALVTGGAEATDTQYF.

The genes are TRBV6-5 and TRBJ2-4, with 7 bases that match TRBD2. Germline loops: CDR1 MNHEY, CDR2 SVGAGI. V shed 6 bases, J shed 6 bases, and the junction held 8 bases outside the gene matches. The CDR3 has 14 residues. CDR3 sequence reads: CASSAPGGRNIQYF. The CDR3, as DNA: TGTGCCAGCAGCGCCCCGGGAGGAAGAAACATTCAGTACTTC.

The V call is TRBV6-2 or TRBV6-3, the J call TRBJ1-6; the D gene is possibly TRBD1 (6 bases). CDR1 is MNHEY, CDR2 SVGEGT, per germline. Trimming shortened V by 2 bases and J by 11 bases, and 7 bases separated the two germline ends. The CDR3 runs 12 residues. DNA of the CDR3: TGTGCCAGCAGTTACGCAGGGGCACCCCTCCACTTT. Amino acid sequence: CASSYAGAPLHF.

V is TRBV20-1 and J is TRBJ2-2, with D unresolved. Per the germline V gene, CDR1 is DFQATT and CDR2 is SNEGSKA (reference sequence). The CDR3 has 13 amino acids. Trimming stripped 2 bases from V and 8 bases from J, with 12 bases between. CDR3 loop: CSARNLVIGELFF. The CDR3 nucleotides are TGCAGTGCTAGAAACTTAGTAATTGGGGAGCTGTTTTTT.

This clonotype was seen a few times. The chain uses TRBV6-1 and TRBJ2-5; D is tentatively TRBD1 or TRBD2 (5 bases each). The CDR3 runs 15 residues. Trimming removed 7 bases at V and 4 bases at J, with 19 bases between. Germline V gene sequence: CDR1 MNHNS, CDR2 SASEGT. CDR3: CASTHKRDRAETQYF. For the CDR3, the DNA is TGTGCCAGCACCCATAAGAGGGACCGAGCAGAGACCCAGTACTTC.